The 22 T cell receptor beta chains below come from one sample, sequenced in a study of shared clonotypes between healthy human individuals. The repertoire was sequenced with immunoSEQ multiplex PCR; TCRdb's copy has only in-frame clones and lacks some. The sample carries about 2.5 million clones, around 92% recorded once. Sequencing input: naive CD4+ T cells from PBMCs. The sample's subset: CD45RA+ positively selected. The receptors derive from a man aged 18-30 years in good health. Some clones in this sample may be carry-over from other donors' samples.

This clone was found once. The CDR3 DNA reads TGCGCCAGCAGCCGGTTACCGGTTTCCTACGAGCAGTACTTC. Protein: CASSRLPVSYEQYF. V usage is TRBV4-1 and J usage is TRBJ2-7; D gene ambiguous. The length of the CDR3 is 14 residues. The germline gives CDR1 MGHRA, CDR2 YSYEKL. The V end was cut by 4 bases, the J end by 1 base, with 11 bases between.

Of note for this clone: Different DNA sequences within this sample yield the same CDR3. V usage is TRBV5-1 and J usage is TRBJ2-5; D may match TRBD1 or TRBD2 (5 bases each). V lost 4 bases and J lost 1, with 8 bases in between. The germline CDR1 and CDR2 sequences are SGHRS and YFSETQ. This CDR3 has 13 residues. The CDR3 nucleotides are TGCGCCAGCAGCGTGGGGGTCCAAGAGACCCAGTACTTC. Residues: CASSVGVQETQYF.

A single count supports this clone. V usage is TRBV7-9 and J usage is TRBJ2-1, with 7 positions matching TRBD2. The trim removed 6 bases at V and 8 bases at J, leaving 7 bases unmatched. The CDR3 covers 13 residues. Germline V gives CDR1 SEHNR, CDR2 FQNEAQ (reference sequence). The CDR3 reads CASSLGGGDEQFF. The CDR3 nucleotides read TGTGCCAGCAGTCTGGGCGGGGGTGATGAGCAGTTCTTC.

This chain joins TRBV28 and TRBJ2-4; 7 bases are a match to TRBD2. V trimming: 1 base; J trimming: 4 bases; junction bases outside the gene matches: 10. The CDR3 is 17 residues long. CDR1 and CDR2 from the germline V gene are MDHEN and SYDVKM. This chain's CDR3 is CASSLLVAGDRKNIQYF. The CDR3 DNA follows: TGTGCCAGCAGTTTATTGGTTGCGGGGGACCGGAAAAACATTCAGTACTTC.

This rearrangement joins TRBV5-1 to TRBJ2-7; D is uncertain. V shed 4 bases and J shed 3 bases, with 14 bases lying between them. Germline CDR1 and CDR2: SGHRS and YFSETQ. CDR3 length equals 14 residues. CDR3 coding DNA: TGCGCCAGCAGCGGCGTCGGGTCTCACTACGAGCAGTACTTC. This sequence encodes CASSGVGSHYEQYF.

On this clone itself: Other nucleotide sequences in the sample specify the same CDR3. This rearrangement joins TRBV18 to TRBJ2-7, with TRBD2 as a possible D gene (5 bases). CDR3 length: 13 residues. Germline V gene sequence: CDR1 KGHSH, CDR2 LQKENI. The ends were cut back, 6 bases at V and 1 base at J, with 10 bases in the middle. The CDR3 DNA reads TGTGCCAGCTCCCTCGGGGTTTCCTACGAGCAGTACTTC. It is translated as CASSLGVSYEQYF.

This clone was observed a single time. The genes are TRBV2 and TRBJ2-5, with TRBD2 matching 7 bases. The DNA end lines up better with TRBJ2-7; the J call may be wrong. Germline loops: CDR1 SNHLY, CDR2 FYNNEI. CDR3 length: 12 amino acids. In nucleotides, the CDR3 is TGTGCCAGCAGTACTAGCGATCGCGAGCAGTACTTC. Translated: CASSTSDREQYF.

The CDR3 bases are TGTGCCAGCAGGTATAGCGGGTCTCCCGCGGGGATTTACAATGAGCAGTTCTTC. Its translation is CASRYSGSPAGIYNEQFF. The gene calls are TRBV27 and TRBJ2-1, with 7 bases aligning to TRBD2. The ends lost 6 bases at V and 4 bases at J; junction bases unmatched: 18. The CDR3 length is 18 residues. Germline V gives CDR1 MNHEY, CDR2 SMNVEV (reference sequence).

The chain recombines TRBV9 with TRBJ1-2, with unresolved D. Germline V gene sequence: CDR1 SGDLS, CDR2 YYNGEE. The CDR3 has 14 amino acids. V was cut by 0 bases and J by 4 bases, with 10 bases left in between. The CDR3 sequence: CASSVGGLIYGYTF. CDR3 nucleotide sequence: TGTGCCAGCAGCGTAGGAGGGCTAATCTATGGCTACACCTTC.

This chain links TRBV6-6 with TRBJ2-1; D tentatively fits TRBD1 or TRBD2 (5 bases each). In germline, CDR1 is MNHNY, CDR2 SVGAGI (reference sequence). CDR3 length equals 14 residues. V was cut by 6 bases and J by 5 bases, with 14 bases left in between. The CDR3 DNA reads as TGTGCCAGCAGCCCCGGGACGAGGAACAATGAGCAGTTCTTC. It codes for CASSPGTRNNEQFF.

The chain joins TRBV7-7 to TRBJ2-5; possible D gene TRBD2, 5 bases. Germline V gene data show CDR1 as SSHAT and CDR2 as FNYEAQ (reference sequence). Trimming pared 7 bases from V and 3 bases from J, leaving 15 bases between. CDR3 length equals 14 residues. The CDR3 DNA is TGTGCCAGCAAAGGATCACTAGTTGAAGAGACCCAGTACTTC. Translation: CASKGSLVEETQYF.

The genes are TRBV19 and TRBJ2-1; 12 bases fit TRBD2. The CDR3 length is 15 residues. V shed 7 bases and J 9 bases; nucleotides not matched to a gene: 10. Germline-derived CDR1 and CDR2 are LNHDA and SQIVND (reference sequence). The CDR3 region has the DNA TGTGCCAGTAAGGTATGGACTAGCGGGAAACTTGAGCAGTTCTTC. Amino acid sequence: CASKVWTSGKLEQFF.

The chain joins TRBV6-1 to TRBJ2-3; tentative D call: TRBD2 (5 bases). Trimming took off 4 bases at V and 6 bases at J, with 11 bases between the two ends. CDR3 length: 13 residues. Looked up from germline, CDR1 is MNHNS and CDR2 is SASEGT. The CDR3 nucleotides read TGTGCCAGCAGTGTACTGGGCGGGGATACGCAGTATTTT. Translating gives CASSVLGGDTQYF.

The chain couples TRBV28 to TRBJ1-2; the D is unclear. V was clipped by 1 base and J by 5 bases, with 8 bases between them. Per germline, CDR1 MDHEN and CDR2 SYDVKM. There are 13 residues in the CDR3. CDR3 in amino acids: CASSLFRAYGYTF. The CDR3 DNA reads TGTGCCAGCAGTTTATTTCGGGCGTATGGCTACACCTTC.

The rearrangement links TRBV6-6 to TRBJ1-6; TRBD1 is a possible D gene (6 bases). The germline gives CDR1 MNHNY, CDR2 SVGAGI (reference sequence). There are 14 residues in the CDR3. The V and J ends lost 7 bases and 8 bases respectively, with 15 bases between them. The CDR3 spells CASKIGTPYSPLHF. The CDR3 coding sequence is TGTGCCAGCAAGATAGGGACACCCTATTCACCCCTCCACTTT.

The genes are TRBV5-1 and TRBJ2-5, with D possibly matching TRBD2 (5 bases). Germline-derived CDR1 and CDR2 are SGHRS and YFSETQ. The CDR3 loop spans 14 amino acids. V lost 7 bases, J lost 5 bases, and 18 bases lay in between. CDR3 sequence reads: CASSHTTGRETQYF. In nucleotides, the CDR3 is TGCGCCAGCTCCCATACCACGGGAAGGGAGACCCAGTACTTC. The variable domain in full, completed from reference TRBV5-1 and TRBJ2-5, reads KAGVTQTPRYLIKTRGQQVTLSCSPISGHRSVSWYQQTPGQGLQFLFEYFSETQRNKGNFPGRFSGRQFSNSRSEMNVSTLELGDSALYLCASSHTTGRETQYFGPGTRLLVL.

The DNA for the CDR3 is TGTGCCAGCAGTTTGTCGAACACTGAAGCTTTCTTT. It specifies CASSLSNTEAFF. The chain joins TRBV6-5 to TRBJ1-1; D gene unclear. The CDR3 contains 12 residues. Per germline, CDR1 MNHEY and CDR2 SVGAGI. Trimming removed 4 bases from V and 1 base from J, with 4 bases in between.

The V call is TRBV19, the J call TRBJ1-1, with 8 bases matching TRBD1. The length of the CDR3 is 13 residues. With 5 bases clipped from V and 10 bases from J, the junction kept 9 bases outside the gene matches. CDR1 LNHDA and CDR2 SQIVND come from the germline V gene (reference sequence). CDR3 bases: TGTGCCAGTAGTCAGGACAGGGCGCCGGGAGCTTTCTTT. Translating gives CASSQDRAPGAFF.

This rearrangement joins TRBV28 to TRBJ1-5; D unresolved. In germline, CDR1 is MDHEN, CDR2 SYDVKM. V gave up 3 bases and J gave up 4 bases, with 7 bases separating them. The CDR3 is 13 residues long. CDR3 loop: CASSLNKNQPQHF. Here the CDR3 DNA reads TGTGCCAGCAGTTTGAACAAAAATCAGCCCCAGCATTTT. The full variable domain, rest sourced from reference TRBV28 and TRBJ1-5, is DVKVTQSSRYLVKRTGEKVFLECVQDMDHENMFWYRQDPGLGLRLIYFSYDVKMKEKGDIPEGYSVSREKKERFSLILESASTNQTSMYLCASSLNKNQPQHFGDGTRLSIL.

The gene calls are TRBV4-2 and TRBJ2-5, with 13 bases identical to TRBD2. CDR3 length: 16 amino acids. Germline V gene lookup returns CDR1 LGHNA and CDR2 YNFKEQ. V was clipped by 1 base and J by 5 bases; unmatched bases: 4. The CDR3 nucleotides are TGTGCCAGCAGCCAAGGGACTAGCGGGAGTCATGAGACCCAGTACTTC. Protein sequence: CASSQGTSGSHETQYF.

The rearrangement uses TRBV7-9 and TRBJ1-1; D is unclear. This CDR3 is built from 13 residues. Per germline, CDR1 SEHNR and CDR2 FQNEAQ (reference sequence). V lost 5 bases, J lost 2 bases, and 9 bases lay in between. CDR3 amino acids: CASSPYINTEAFF. The CDR3 DNA reads as TGTGCCAGCAGCCCCTACATTAACACTGAAGCTTTCTTT.

The chain combines TRBV21-1 with TRBJ2-7. TRBV21-1 has pseudogene status. This CDR3 is built from 13 residues. The CDR3 protein is CASSKGVAHEQYF. The CDR3 nucleotides are TGTGCCAGCAGCAAAGGAGTGGCTCACGAGCAGTACTTC.